These T cell receptor beta chains were read from a single sample in a study of CD8+ T cells in alopecia areata. Produced via immunoSEQ multiplex PCR; TCRdb's table is partial and in-frame only. Of 150,000 to 200,000 clones in the sample, about three fifths were seen once. The source was CD4+ T cells sorted from blood, collected at week 24, from a patient treated with tofacitinib. The origin of the receptors is a human donor with alopecia areata. Each CDR3 is given with its conserved first and last residue. The D gene is left open where the match is weak. Some rows mark clone size as missing; the rest say once, few, many or name a class of expanded clone.

V,D,J,size,CDR3,DNA
TRBV6-5,NA,TRBJ1-5,NA,CASEVEWKQPQHF,TGTGCCAGCGAGGTGGAGTGGAAACAGCCCCAGCATTTT
TRBV6-5,TRBD2,TRBJ2-3,NA,CASGRGGTDTQYF,TGTGCCAGCGGACGGGGGGGCACAGATACGCAGTATTTT
TRBV5-1,NA,TRBJ2-5,NA,CASSLTGSLLQETQYF,TGCGCCAGCAGCTTAACAGGGAGTCTCCTCCAAGAGACCCAGTACTTC
TRBV7-2,TRBD1,TRBJ1-2,few,CASSRDRGFGYTF,TGTGCCAGCAGCCGGGACAGGGGATTTGGCTACACCTTC
TRBV5-1,TRBD1,TRBJ1-6,once,CASSPRTGENSPLHF,TGCGCCAGCAGCCCCCGGACAGGGGAGAATTCACCCCTCCACTTT
TRBV25-1,NA,TRBJ2-7,NA,CASSVRGSYEQYF,TGTGCCAGCAGTGTCAGGGGCTCCTACGAGCAGTACTTC
TRBV4-3,NA,TRBJ2-5,NA,CASSQGQQLTGQETQYF,TGCGCCAGCAGCCAAGGGCAGCAGCTAACGGGGCAAGAGACCCAGTACTTC
TRBV19,NA,TRBJ1-2,NA,CASSIQSSNYGYTF,TGTGCCAGTAGTATACAGAGCTCTAACTATGGCTACACCTTC
TRBV9,NA,TRBJ2-7,NA,CASSVAVQGLGEQYF,TGTGCCAGCAGCGTAGCTGTGCAGGGTTTAGGGGAGCAGTACTTC
TRBV5-6,NA,TRBJ2-7,NA,CASSFQGYEQYF,TGTGCCAGCAGCTTTCAGGGTTACGAGCAGTACTTC
TRBV5-1,TRBD1,TRBJ1-6,once,CASSQGQADSPLHF,TGCGCCAGCAGCCAGGGACAGGCAGATTCACCCCTCCACTTT
TRBV5-1,NA,TRBJ1-6,many,CASSLDLVASPLHF,TGCGCCAGCAGCTTGGATCTCGTCGCCTCACCCCTCCACTTT
TRBV7-2,NA,TRBJ1-2,NA,CASTPNRAFGYTF,TGTGCCAGCACCCCGAACAGGGCCTTCGGCTACACCTTC
TRBV4-3,TRBD2,TRBJ2-3,NA,CASSQEAGGPTDTQYF,TGCGCCAGCAGCCAAGAAGCGGGGGGGCCCACAGATACGCAGTATTTT
TRBV11-2,NA,TRBJ2-1,NA,CASSPGTPGNEQFF,TGTGCCAGCAGCCCGGGGACTCCCGGCAATGAGCAGTTCTTC
TRBV2,NA,TRBJ2-5,once,CASRTGSETQYF,TGTGCCAGCAGGACAGGTTCAGAGACCCAGTACTTC
TRBV5-1,NA,TRBJ1-1,NA,CASSLGQTNTEAFF,TGCGCCAGCAGCTTGGGACAGACGAACACTGAAGCTTTCTTT
TRBV10-2,TRBD1,TRBJ2-2,NA,CASSGDRGGRTGELFF,TGCGCCAGCAGTGGGGACAGGGGAGGTCGCACCGGGGAGCTGTTTTTT
TRBV28,TRBD2,TRBJ2-7,NA,CASPKAGGLYEQYF,TGTGCCAGCCCAAAAGCGGGGGGGTTGTACGAGCAGTACTTC
TRBV15,NA,TRBJ2-1,NA,CATSRLTSYEQFF,TGTGCCACCAGCAGACTTACTAGCTACGAGCAGTTCTTC
TRBV29-1,NA,TRBJ1-1,NA,CSVAGGQTGTEAFF,TGCAGCGTCGCCGGTGGACAGACTGGGACTGAAGCTTTCTTT
TRBV4-3,NA,TRBJ1-5,NA,CASSQDLDQPQHF,TGCGCCAGCAGCCAAGATTTAGATCAGCCCCAGCATTTT
TRBV6-1,NA,TRBJ2-7,NA,CASSDSGYEQYF,TGTGCCAGCAGTGACTCCGGCTACGAGCAGTACTTC
TRBV6-1,TRBD2,TRBJ2-3,few,CASTSGSGYTDTQYF,TGTGCCAGCACCTCAGGTAGCGGGTATACAGATACGCAGTATTTT
TRBV30,NA,TRBJ1-2,NA,CAWRFPGSHGYTF,TGTGCCTGGAGGTTCCCCGGGAGTCATGGCTACACCTTC